The source of this T cell receptor beta chain is a study of spatial heterogeneity in lung cancer. Study-level information: Raw reads contained each unique TCR and UMI combination more than ten times on average.

A single record per CDR3 protein comes from TCRdb applying MiXCR to the 5' RACE reads. The repertoire holds about 18,000 distinct CDR3 sequences, approximately 18% seen once, with around 15% in the top ten. Points from the study as a whole: In blood, ubiquitous expanded tumor TCRs appeared more at resection than follow-up.

V was pared by 5 bases and J by 4 bases, with 12 bases between. This CDR3 has 14 amino acids. Germline V gives CDR1 MNHEY, CDR2 SVGAGI. Note on this clonotype: As yet, its antigen is unknown.

Time point: sample taken at primary tumor resection. Whole RNA, isolated from tumor, nontumor lung or frozen PBMC, was sequenced without prior sorting. A total of approximately 77 untreated early-stage non-small cell lung cancer patients served as donors. The chain joins TRBV6-5 to TRBJ2-1; D is unresolved. Sample: PBMCs, taken at surgery. The clonotype was recovered from a male donor with early-stage non-small cell lung cancer. The CDR3, as DNA: TGTGCCAGCAGTCCAGATAACTCATACAATGAGCAGTTCTTC. Translation gives CASSPDNSYNEQFF.